This TCR beta chain stems from a study of cytomegalovirus exposure and HLA in healthy donors. Study-wide results and caveats: Later work found most CMV-associated TCR beta chains apparently HLA-restricted.

V was pared by 5 bases and J by 8 bases, with 21 bases between. The V gene's germline CDR1 is KGHSH and CDR2 LQKENI. The CDR3 has 15 residues. PCR amplification relied on 60 Vbeta primers (plus 13 Jbeta primers). The table came from immunoSEQ multiplex PCR; TCRdb's copy has only in-frame clones and leaves some out. This table has about 100,000 clones, around three quarters appearing once. A word on this clone: The target antigen is unknown.

What was sequenced was PBMCs. The rearrangement links TRBV18 to TRBJ1-2; D is unresolved. The origin of this receptor is a woman aged 45-60 years in good health and CMV-seropositive. The CDR3 sequence: CASSATSTPPGGYTF. The CDR3 DNA reads as TGTGCCAGCTCAGCCACCTCGACTCCCCCGGGGGGCTACACCTTC.